This entry is about one T cell receptor (beta chain). As processed by the authors: For nucleated cells, counts were estimated from reference gene primer amplification. Produced via immunoSEQ multiplex PCR; TCRdb's table is partial and in-frame only. Clonal size and the V and J genes are those of that table, whereas D and trimming came from the DNA. The sample includes about 190,000 clones, about nine tenths of them seen just once. Trimming cost V 4 bases and J 3 bases; bases outside gene matches: 2. The germline V gene encodes CDR1 SNHLY and CDR2 FYNNEI. The CDR3 is 14 residues long. The data belong to a study of blood T cell repertoires in COVID-19. Study in general: There were acute and convalescent COVID-19 samples, and they came from the United States, Italy and Spain. T cells, B-cell-depleted T cells, or PBMCs provided the cDNA or gDNA that served as material.

This clonotype originated in a man between 18 and 29 years old with active or convalescent COVID-19. V is TRBV2 and J is TRBJ1-2; 10 nucleotides line up with TRBD1. Sequencing was performed on peripheral blood. The CDR3 loop reads CASSGQGADYGYTF. CDR3 coding DNA: TGTGCCAGCAGTGGACAGGGGGCGGACTATGGCTACACCTTC.